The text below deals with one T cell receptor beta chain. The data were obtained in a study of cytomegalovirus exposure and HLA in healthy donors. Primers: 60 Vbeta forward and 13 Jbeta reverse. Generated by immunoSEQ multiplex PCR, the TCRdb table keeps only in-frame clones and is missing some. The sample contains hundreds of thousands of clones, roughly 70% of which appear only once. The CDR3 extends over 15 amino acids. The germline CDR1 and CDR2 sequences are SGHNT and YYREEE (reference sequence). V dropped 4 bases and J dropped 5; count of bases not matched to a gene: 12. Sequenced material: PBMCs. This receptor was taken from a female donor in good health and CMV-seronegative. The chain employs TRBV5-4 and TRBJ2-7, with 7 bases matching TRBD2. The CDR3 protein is CASSPVWGGSNEQYF. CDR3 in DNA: TGTGCCAGCAGCCCCGTCTGGGGCGGGAGTAACGAGCAGTACTTC. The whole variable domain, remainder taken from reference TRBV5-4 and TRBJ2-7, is ETGVTQSPTHLIKTRGQQVTLRCSSQSGHNTVSWYQQALGQGPQFIFQYYREEENGRGNFPPRFSGLQFPNYSSELNVNALELDDSALYLCASSPVWGGSNEQYFGPGTRLTVT.